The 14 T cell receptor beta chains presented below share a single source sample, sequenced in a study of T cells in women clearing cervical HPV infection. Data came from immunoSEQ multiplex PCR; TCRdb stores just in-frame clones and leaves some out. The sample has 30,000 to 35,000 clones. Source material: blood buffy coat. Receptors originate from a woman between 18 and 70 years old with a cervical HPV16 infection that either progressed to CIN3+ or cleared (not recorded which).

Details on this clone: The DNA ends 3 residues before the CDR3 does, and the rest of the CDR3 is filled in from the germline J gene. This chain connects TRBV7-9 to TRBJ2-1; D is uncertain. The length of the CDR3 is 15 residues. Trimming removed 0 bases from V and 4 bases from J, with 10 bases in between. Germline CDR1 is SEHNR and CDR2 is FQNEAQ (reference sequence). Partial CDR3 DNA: TGTGCCAGCAGCTTAGCGAAGGTTGCATACAATGAG. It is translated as CASSLAKVAYNE. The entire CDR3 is CASSLAKVAYNEQFF.

CDR3 DNA, as far as it was read: TGCAGTGCTAGGGGACTAGCGGGAGGGTCCCGCAATGAG. Translated, it gives CSARGLAGGSRNE. The full CDR3 sequence reads CSARGLAGGSRNEQFF. The chain is built from TRBV20-1 and TRBJ2-1, with TRBD2 identical over 16 bases. The read terminates 3 residues before the CDR3 end, so the remaining end is supplied by the germline J gene. The CDR3 has 16 amino acids. Germline assignment: CDR1 DFQATT and CDR2 SNEGSKA (reference sequence). With V trimmed by 3 bases and J by 6 bases, 5 bases remained unmatched.

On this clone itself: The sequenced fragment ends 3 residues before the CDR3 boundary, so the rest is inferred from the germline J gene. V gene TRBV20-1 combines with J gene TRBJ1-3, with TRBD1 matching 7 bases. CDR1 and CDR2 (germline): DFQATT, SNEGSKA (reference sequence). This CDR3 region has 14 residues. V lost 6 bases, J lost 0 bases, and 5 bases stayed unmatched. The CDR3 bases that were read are TGCAGTGCCCAGGGGGGTCTCTCTGGAAACACC. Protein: CSAQGGLSGNT. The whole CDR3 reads CSAQGGLSGNTIYF.

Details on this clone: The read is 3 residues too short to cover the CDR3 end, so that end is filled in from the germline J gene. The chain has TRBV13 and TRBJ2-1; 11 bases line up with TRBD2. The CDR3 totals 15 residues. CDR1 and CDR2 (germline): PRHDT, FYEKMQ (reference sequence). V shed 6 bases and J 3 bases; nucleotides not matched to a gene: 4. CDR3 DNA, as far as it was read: TGTGCCAGCAGTTTACTAGCGGGGGACTACAATGAG. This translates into CASSLLAGDYNE. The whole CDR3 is CASSLLAGDYNEQFF.

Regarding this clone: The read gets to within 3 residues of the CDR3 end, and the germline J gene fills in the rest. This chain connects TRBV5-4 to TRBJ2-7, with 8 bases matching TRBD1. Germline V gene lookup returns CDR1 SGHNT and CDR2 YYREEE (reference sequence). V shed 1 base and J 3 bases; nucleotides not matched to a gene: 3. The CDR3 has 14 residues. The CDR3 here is CASSLTGGIYEQYF. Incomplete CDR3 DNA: TGTGCCAGCAGCTTGACAGGGGGGATCTACGAG.

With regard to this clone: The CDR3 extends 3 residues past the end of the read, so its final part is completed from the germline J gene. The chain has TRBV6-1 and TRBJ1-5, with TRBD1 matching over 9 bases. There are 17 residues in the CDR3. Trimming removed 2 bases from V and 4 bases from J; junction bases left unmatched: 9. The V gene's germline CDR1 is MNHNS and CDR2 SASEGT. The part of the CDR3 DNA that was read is TGTGCCAGCAGTGAAAGGAGATGGACAGGGGATAATCAGCCC. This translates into CASSERRWTGDNQP. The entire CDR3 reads CASSERRWTGDNQPQHF.

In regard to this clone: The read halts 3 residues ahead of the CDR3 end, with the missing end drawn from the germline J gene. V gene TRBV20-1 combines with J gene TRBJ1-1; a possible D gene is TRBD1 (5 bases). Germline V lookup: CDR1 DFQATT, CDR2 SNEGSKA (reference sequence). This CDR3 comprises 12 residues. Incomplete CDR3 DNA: TGCAGTGCTAGAGATTTAGCAGGGGAA. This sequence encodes CSARDLAGE. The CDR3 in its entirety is CSARDLAGEAFF.

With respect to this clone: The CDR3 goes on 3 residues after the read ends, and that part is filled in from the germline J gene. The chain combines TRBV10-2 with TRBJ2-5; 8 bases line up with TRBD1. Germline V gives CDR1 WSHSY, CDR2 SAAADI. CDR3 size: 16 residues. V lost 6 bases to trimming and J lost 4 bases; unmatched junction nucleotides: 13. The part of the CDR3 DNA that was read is TGCGCCAGCAGCATAGGACAGGGAAGGGGGCGAGAGACC. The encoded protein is CASSIGQGRGRET. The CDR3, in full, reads CASSIGQGRGRETQYF.

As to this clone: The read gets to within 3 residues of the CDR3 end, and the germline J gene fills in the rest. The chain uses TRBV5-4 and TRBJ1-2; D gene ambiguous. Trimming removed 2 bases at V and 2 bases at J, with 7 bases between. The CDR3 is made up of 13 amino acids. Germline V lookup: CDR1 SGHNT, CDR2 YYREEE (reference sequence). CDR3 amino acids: CASSFDTNYGYTF. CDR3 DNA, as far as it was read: TGTGCCAGCAGCTTCGACACCAACTATGGC. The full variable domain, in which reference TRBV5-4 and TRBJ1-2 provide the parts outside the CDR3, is ETGVTQSPTHLIKTRGQQVTLRCSSQSGHNTVSWYQQALGQGPQFIFQYYREEENGRGNFPPRFSGLQFPNYSSELNVNALELDDSALYLCASSFDTNYGYTFGSGTRLTVV.

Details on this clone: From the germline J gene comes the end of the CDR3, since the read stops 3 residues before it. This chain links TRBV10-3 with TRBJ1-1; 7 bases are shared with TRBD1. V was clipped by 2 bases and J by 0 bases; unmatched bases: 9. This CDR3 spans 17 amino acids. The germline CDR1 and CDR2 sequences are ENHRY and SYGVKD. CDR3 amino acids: CAISERETGSMNTEAFF. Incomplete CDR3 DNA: TGTGCCATCAGTGAGCGAGAGACAGGGTCTATGAACACTGAA.

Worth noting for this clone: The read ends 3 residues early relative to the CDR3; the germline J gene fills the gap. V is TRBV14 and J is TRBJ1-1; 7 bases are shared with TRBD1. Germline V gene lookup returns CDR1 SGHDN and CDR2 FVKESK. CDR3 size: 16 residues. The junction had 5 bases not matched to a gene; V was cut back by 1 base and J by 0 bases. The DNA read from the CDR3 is TGTGCCAGCAGCCAAGTAGTGGGACAGCTGAACACTGAA. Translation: CASSQVVGQLNTE. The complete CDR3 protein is CASSQVVGQLNTEAFF.

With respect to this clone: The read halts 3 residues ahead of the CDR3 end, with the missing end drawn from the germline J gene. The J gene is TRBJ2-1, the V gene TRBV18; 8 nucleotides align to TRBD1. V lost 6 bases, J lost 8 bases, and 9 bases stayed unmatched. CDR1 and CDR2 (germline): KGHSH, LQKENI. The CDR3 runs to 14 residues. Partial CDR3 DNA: TGTGCCAGCTCCCCTCGGACAGGGCGAGATGAG. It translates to CASSPRTGRDE. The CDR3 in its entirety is CASSPRTGRDEQFF.

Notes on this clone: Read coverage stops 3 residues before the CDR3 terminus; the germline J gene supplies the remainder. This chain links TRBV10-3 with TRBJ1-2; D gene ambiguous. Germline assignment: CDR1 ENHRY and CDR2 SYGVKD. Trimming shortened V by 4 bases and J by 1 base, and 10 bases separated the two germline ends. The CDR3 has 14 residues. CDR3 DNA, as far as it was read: TGTGCCATCAGTGCACCCCAAGGTAACTATGGC. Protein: CAISAPQGNYG. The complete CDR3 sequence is CAISAPQGNYGYTF.

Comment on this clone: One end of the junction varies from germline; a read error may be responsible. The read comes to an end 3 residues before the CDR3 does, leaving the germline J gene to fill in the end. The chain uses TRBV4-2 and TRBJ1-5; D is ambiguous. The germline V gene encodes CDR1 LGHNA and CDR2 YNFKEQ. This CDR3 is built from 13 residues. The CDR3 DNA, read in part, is TGCGCCAGCAGCCAAGAAACGGGTCAGCCC. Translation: CASSQETGQP. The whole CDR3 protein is CASSQETGQPQHF.